This TCR beta chain appears in the sequencing data of a study of T cell responses to AZD1222 COVID-19 vaccine. Looked up from germline, CDR1 is MDHEN and CDR2 is SYDVKM. V shed 8 bases and J shed 0 bases, with 10 bases lying between them. The CDR3 length is 14 residues. Libraries were prepared by immunoSEQ multiplex PCR; TCRdb keeps only in-frame clonotypes and omits some of them. The sample lists about 120,000 clones, 80% to 95% seen once, with roughly 4.2% in the top ten. The chain combines TRBV28 with TRBJ1-4; D gene uncertain. Material: peripheral blood, obtained 28 days after the second dose of the MenACWY control vaccine. This clonotype was obtained from an adult who received the MenACWY meningococcal vaccine as a control. The CDR3: CASSTATTNEKLFF. The CDR3 DNA sequence: TGTGCCAGCTCGACCGCCACAACTAATGAAAAACTGTTTTTT.